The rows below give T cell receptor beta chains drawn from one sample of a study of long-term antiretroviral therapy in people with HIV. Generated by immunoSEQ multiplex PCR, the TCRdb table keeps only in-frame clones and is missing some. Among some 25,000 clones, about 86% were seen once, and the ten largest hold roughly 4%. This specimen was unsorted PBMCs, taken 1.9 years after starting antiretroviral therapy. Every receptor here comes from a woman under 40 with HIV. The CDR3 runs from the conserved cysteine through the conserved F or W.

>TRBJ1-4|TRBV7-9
CASSLMGIGEKLFF